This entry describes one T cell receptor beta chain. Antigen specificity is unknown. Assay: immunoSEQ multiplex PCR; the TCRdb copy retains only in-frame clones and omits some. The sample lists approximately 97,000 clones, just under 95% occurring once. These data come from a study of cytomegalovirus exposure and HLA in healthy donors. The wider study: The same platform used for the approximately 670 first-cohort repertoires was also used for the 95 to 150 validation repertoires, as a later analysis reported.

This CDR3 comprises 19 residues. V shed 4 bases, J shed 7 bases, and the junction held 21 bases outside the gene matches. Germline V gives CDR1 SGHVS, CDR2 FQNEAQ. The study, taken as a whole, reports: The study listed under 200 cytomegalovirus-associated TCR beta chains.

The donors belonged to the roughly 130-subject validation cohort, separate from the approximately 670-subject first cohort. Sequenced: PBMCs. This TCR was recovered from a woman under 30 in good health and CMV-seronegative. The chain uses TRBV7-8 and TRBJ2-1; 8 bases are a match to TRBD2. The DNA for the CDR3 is TGTGCCAGCAGCTCTAGACGTACATCCGGGACTAGTGGCGGGAATGAGCAGTTCTTC. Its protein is CASSSRRTSGTSGGNEQFF.